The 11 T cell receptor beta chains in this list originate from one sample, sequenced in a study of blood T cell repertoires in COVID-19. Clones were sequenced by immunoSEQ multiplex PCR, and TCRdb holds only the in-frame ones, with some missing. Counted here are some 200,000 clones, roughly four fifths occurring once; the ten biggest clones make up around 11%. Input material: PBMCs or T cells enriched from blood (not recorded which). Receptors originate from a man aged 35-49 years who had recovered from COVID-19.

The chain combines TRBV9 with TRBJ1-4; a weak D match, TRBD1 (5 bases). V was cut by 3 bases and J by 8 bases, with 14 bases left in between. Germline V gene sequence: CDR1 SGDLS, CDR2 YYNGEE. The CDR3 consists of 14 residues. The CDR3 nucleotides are TGTGCCAGCAGCGCTGGGGCAGGGAGGGAAAAACTGTTTTTT. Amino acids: CASSAGAGREKLFF.

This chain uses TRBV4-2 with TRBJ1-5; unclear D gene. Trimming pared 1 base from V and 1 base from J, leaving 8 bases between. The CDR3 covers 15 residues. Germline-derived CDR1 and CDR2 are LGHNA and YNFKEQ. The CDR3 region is CASSQGLSSNQPQHF. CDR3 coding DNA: TGTGCCAGCAGCCAAGGTCTGTCGAGCAATCAGCCCCAGCATTTT.

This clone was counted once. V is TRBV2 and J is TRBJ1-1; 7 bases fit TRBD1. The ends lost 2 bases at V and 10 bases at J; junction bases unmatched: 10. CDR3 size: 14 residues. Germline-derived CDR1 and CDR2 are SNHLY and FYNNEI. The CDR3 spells CASSERFEGARAFF. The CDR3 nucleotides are TGTGCCAGCAGTGAAAGGTTTGAGGGGGCGAGAGCTTTCTTT. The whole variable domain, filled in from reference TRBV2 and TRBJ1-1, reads EPEVTQTPSHQVTQMGQEVILRCVPISNHLYFYWYRQILGQKVEFLVSFYNNEISEKSEIFDDQFSVERPDGSNFTLKIRSTKLEDSAMYFCASSERFEGARAFFGQGTRLTVV.

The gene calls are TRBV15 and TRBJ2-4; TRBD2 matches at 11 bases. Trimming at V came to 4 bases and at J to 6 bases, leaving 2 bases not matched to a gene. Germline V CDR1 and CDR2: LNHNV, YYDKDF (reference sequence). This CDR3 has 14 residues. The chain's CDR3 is CATSTGTSGNIQYF. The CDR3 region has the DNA TGTGCCACCAGCACAGGGACTAGCGGAAACATTCAGTACTTC.

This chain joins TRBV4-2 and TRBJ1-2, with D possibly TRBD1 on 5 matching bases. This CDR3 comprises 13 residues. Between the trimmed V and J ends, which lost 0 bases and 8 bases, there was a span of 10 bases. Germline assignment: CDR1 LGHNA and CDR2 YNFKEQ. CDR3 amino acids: CASSQDFQGGYTF. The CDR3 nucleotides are TGTGCCAGCAGCCAAGATTTTCAGGGCGGCTACACCTTC.

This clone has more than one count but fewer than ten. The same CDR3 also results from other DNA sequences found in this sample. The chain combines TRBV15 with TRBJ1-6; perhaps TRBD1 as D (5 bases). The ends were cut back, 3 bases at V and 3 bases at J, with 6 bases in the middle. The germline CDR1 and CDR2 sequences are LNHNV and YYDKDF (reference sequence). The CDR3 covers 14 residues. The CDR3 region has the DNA TGTGCCACCAGCAGGCAGGGCTATAATTCACCCCTCCACTTT. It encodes CATSRQGYNSPLHF.

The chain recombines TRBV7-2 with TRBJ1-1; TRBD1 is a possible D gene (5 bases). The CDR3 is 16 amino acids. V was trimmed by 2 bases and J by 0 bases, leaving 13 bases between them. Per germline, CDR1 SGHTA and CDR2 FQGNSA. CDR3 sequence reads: CASSLTAGVMNTEAFF. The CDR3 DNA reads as TGTGCCAGCAGCTTAACAGCGGGGGTAATGAACACTGAAGCTTTCTTT.

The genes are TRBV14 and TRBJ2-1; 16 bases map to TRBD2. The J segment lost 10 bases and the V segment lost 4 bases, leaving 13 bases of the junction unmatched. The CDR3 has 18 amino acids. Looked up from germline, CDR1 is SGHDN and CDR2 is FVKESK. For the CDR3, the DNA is TGTGCCAGCAGCCCGCCGGGACTAGCGGGAGGGGGCAGAGGAGAGCAGTTCTTC. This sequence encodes CASSPPGLAGGGRGEQFF.

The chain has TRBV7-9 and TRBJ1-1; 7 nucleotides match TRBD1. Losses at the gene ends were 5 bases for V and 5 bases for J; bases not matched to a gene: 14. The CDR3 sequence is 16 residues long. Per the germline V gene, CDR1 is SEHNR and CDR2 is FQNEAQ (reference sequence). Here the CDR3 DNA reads TGTGCCAGCAGCGTGTCCCCGAGAGGGGGCGCAACTGAAGCTTTCTTT. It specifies CASSVSPRGGATEAFF.

This CDR3 is CASSVASSSGIGELFF. The CDR3, as DNA: TGTGCCAGCAGCGTAGCTAGTTCCTCGGGGATCGGGGAGCTGTTTTTT. The V gene is TRBV9, the J gene TRBJ2-2, with D perhaps TRBD2 (5 bases). V shed 0 bases and J shed 7 bases, with 16 bases lying between them. The CDR3 consists of 16 residues. Germline V gene sequence: CDR1 SGDLS, CDR2 YYNGEE.

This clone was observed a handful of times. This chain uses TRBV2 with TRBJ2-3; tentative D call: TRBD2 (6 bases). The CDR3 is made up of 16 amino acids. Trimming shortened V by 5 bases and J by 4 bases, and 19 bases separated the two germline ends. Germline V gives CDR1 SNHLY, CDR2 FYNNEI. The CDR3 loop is CASSPFGRERADTQYF. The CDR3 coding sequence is TGTGCCAGCAGTCCATTTGGGCGGGAACGGGCAGATACGCAGTATTTT.